The rows below give T cell receptor beta chains drawn from one sample of a study of cytomegalovirus exposure and HLA in healthy donors. Assay: immunoSEQ multiplex PCR; the TCRdb copy retains only in-frame clones and omits some. Counted here are about 92,000 clones, approximately 71% occurring once; the ten biggest clones make up 16%. Sequenced material: PBMCs. These receptors originate from a woman aged 18-29 years in good health and CMV-seropositive. CDR3s include the opening cysteine and the closing phenylalanine or tryptophan. D genes are given only for firm matches. The size field is filled for only some rows; it gives once, few, many or a size class.

.,TRBV27,TRBD2,TRBJ2-2,CASSFLQRGAGAGELFF,TGTGCCAGCAGTTTCCTACAGCGGGGGGCTGGCGCCGGGGAGCTGTTTTTT
few,TRBV4-3,.,TRBJ2-1,CASSLSLDNEQFF,TGCGCCAGCAGCCTTAGCCTGGACAATGAGCAGTTCTTC
.,TRBV7-3,TRBD2,TRBJ2-2,CASRQNGGSNTGELFF,TGTGCCAGCAGACAAAACGGGGGGTCGAACACCGGGGAGCTGTTTTTT
few,TRBV4-2,.,TRBJ1-1,CASSQGGINTEAFF,TGTGCCAGCAGCCAAGGAGGAATCAACACTGAAGCTTTCTTT
.,TRBV14,.,TRBJ2-3,CASSLQGDLDTQYF,TGTGCCAGCAGCTTGCAGGGGGACTTAGATACGCAGTATTTT
once,TRBV27,.,TRBJ2-3,CASSSLTQGTDTQYF,TGTGCCAGCAGTTCCCTAACTCAGGGCACAGATACGCAGTATTTT
.,TRBV7-9,.,TRBJ2-2,CARTDGTGELFF,TGTGCCCGGACAGACGGTACCGGGGAGCTGTTTTTT
.,TRBV5-4,TRBD2,TRBJ2-2,CASSEIAGAGELFF,TGTGCCAGCAGCGAAATAGCGGGGGCCGGGGAGCTGTTTTTT
.,TRBV15,.,TRBJ1-4,CATLGKRPTEKLFF,TGTGCCACCCTCGGGAAGAGGCCAACTGAAAAACTGTTTTTT
.,TRBV7-8,.,TRBJ2-5,CASSLSTSGQETQYF,TGTGCCAGCAGCCTCAGCACGAGCGGCCAAGAGACCCAGTACTTC
.,TRBV14,TRBD2,TRBJ2-1,CASTLGAGGPNEQFF,TGTGCCAGCACCCTCGGAGCGGGGGGGCCGAATGAGCAGTTCTTC
.,TRBV29-1,.,TRBJ1-2,CSVEDRQNYGYTF,TGCAGCGTTGAAGATCGACAGAACTATGGCTACACCTTC
.,TRBV14,.,TRBJ2-5,CASSRLELETQYF,TGTGCCAGCAGCCGTCTAGAATTGGAGACCCAGTACTTC
.,TRBV19,.,TRBJ1-1,CASSIGSEAFF,TGTGCCAGTAGTATTGGCAGTGAAGCTTTCTTT
.,TRBV7-6,TRBD2,TRBJ2-3,CASSLGLAGPSTDTQYF,TGTGCCAGCAGCTTAGGGCTAGCGGGGCCTAGCACAGATACGCAGTATTTT
.,TRBV9,TRBD2,TRBJ2-7,CASSVGGLAGSYEQYF,TGTGCCAGCAGCGTCGGGGGACTAGCGGGTTCCTACGAGCAGTACTTC
few,TRBV27,.,TRBJ2-1,CASSLARLGNEQFF,TGTGCCAGCAGTTTAGCGAGACTAGGCAATGAGCAGTTCTTC
.,TRBV7-3,TRBD1,TRBJ2-1,CASSSSRGNEQFF,TGTGCCAGCAGCTCGAGCAGGGGGAATGAGCAGTTCTTC
few,TRBV2,TRBD1,TRBJ2-7,CASSAGGDYEQYF,TGTGCCAGCAGCGCAGGGGGCGACTACGAGCAGTACTTC
.,TRBV5-4,TRBD1,TRBJ2-7,CASSSGQGAGEQYF,TGTGCCAGCAGCTCGGGACAGGGGGCGGGCGAGCAGTACTTC
.,TRBV7-2,.,TRBJ1-1,CASSLRRGNTEAFF,TGTGCCAGCAGCTTACGTAGGGGAAACACTGAAGCTTTCTTT
.,TRBV15,TRBD1,TRBJ1-4,CATSRTRTGTVNEKLFF,TGTGCCACCAGCCGAACTCGAACCGGGACAGTAAATGAAAAACTGTTTTTT
.,TRBV27,.,TRBJ2-7,CATETDYEQYF,TGTGCCACCGAGACAGACTACGAGCAGTACTTC
.,TRBV28,.,TRBJ2-7,CASSSLSSEQYF,TGTGCCAGCAGTTCCTTGAGTTCCGAGCAGTACTTC
.,TRBV28,TRBD1,TRBJ2-7,CASSSGQGDYEQYF,TGTGCCAGCAGTTCGGGACAGGGGGATTACGAGCAGTACTTC
.,TRBV5-5,.,TRBJ2-1,CASPWDGTSANEQFF,TGTGCCAGCCCCTGGGATGGGACTTCCGCCAATGAGCAGTTCTTC
.,TRBV21-1,.,TRBJ2-1,CARLAGAHNEQFF,TGTGCCAGACTAGCGGGGGCCCACAATGAGCAGTTCTTC
.,TRBV11-3,.,TRBJ2-5,CASSQSGTLETQYF,TGTGCCAGCAGCCAATCCGGGACATTAGAGACCCAGTACTTC
.,TRBV14,.,TRBJ1-1,CASSHYGHPNTEAFF,TGTGCCAGCAGCCACTACGGACATCCGAACACTGAAGCTTTCTTT
.,TRBV9,.,TRBJ2-2,CASSVGVVTGELFF,TGTGCCAGCAGCGTAGGAGTGGTTACCGGGGAGCTGTTTTTT
.,TRBV6-5,.,TRBJ2-1,CASSYSGRGVGNEQFF,TGTGCCAGCAGTTACTCGGGCAGGGGAGTAGGAAATGAGCAGTTCTTC
few,TRBV9,TRBD1,TRBJ2-3,CASSRDRAGTDTQYF,TGTGCCAGCAGCCGGGACAGGGCCGGGACAGATACGCAGTATTTT
.,TRBV4-2,.,TRBJ1-5,CASSQVRIGPEGLGQPQHF,TGTGCCAGCAGCCAAGTTCGCATCGGACCTGAGGGACTGGGTCAGCCCCAGCATTTT
few,TRBV27,.,TRBJ1-2,CASRSTEVYYGYTF,TGTGCCAGCAGGTCGACAGAAGTGTACTATGGCTACACCTTC
.,TRBV28,TRBD2,TRBJ2-7,CASSFAVAGTYEQYF,TGTGCCAGCAGTTTCGCGGTAGCGGGGACCTACGAGCAGTACTTC
.,TRBV2,TRBD2,TRBJ2-3,CASSKDWTSGGTLDTQYF,TGTGCCAGCAGTAAGGATTGGACTAGCGGGGGGACCTTAGATACGCAGTATTTT
.,TRBV19,.,TRBJ1-2,CASRVSGGYGYTF,TGTGCCAGTAGGGTGTCGGGGGGCTATGGCTACACCTTC
few,TRBV6-5,.,TRBJ1-1,CASSYGQSNTEAFF,TGTGCCAGCAGTTACGGACAGTCGAACACTGAAGCTTTCTTT
.,TRBV6-5,.,TRBJ2-7,CASSPGVTYEQYF,TGTGCCAGCAGCCCCGGGGTGACCTACGAGCAGTACTTC
.,TRBV4-3,.,TRBJ2-5,CASSQELARQETQYF,TGCGCCAGCAGCCAAGAACTAGCTCGCCAAGAGACCCAGTACTTC
.,TRBV5-1,TRBD1,TRBJ1-5,CASSLGTGRNQPQHF,TGCGCCAGCAGCTTGGGGACAGGGCGGAATCAGCCCCAGCATTTT
once,TRBV6-1,TRBD1,TRBJ2-7,CASRAGTGTEQYF,TGTGCCAGCAGGGCCGGGACAGGGACCGAGCAGTACTTC
.,TRBV9,.,TRBJ1-2,CASSEDRGNYGYTF,TGTGCCAGCAGCGAGGACAGAGGCAACTATGGCTACACCTTC
.,TRBV4-2,TRBD2,TRBJ2-7,CASSQEQAGARYEQYF,TGTGCCAGCAGCCAAGAACAGGCGGGAGCAAGATACGAGCAGTACTTC
once,TRBV7-2,.,TRBJ1-5,CASSFDQGGPPQHF,TGTGCCAGCAGCTTCGACCAGGGAGGTCCGCCCCAGCATTTT
.,TRBV19,TRBD1,TRBJ2-3,CASSRDRGTDTQYF,TGTGCCAGTAGCCGGGACAGGGGCACAGATACGCAGTATTTT
few,TRBV7-9,.,TRBJ2-7,CSSSLINYEQYF,TGTTCCAGCAGCTTAATAAACTACGAGCAGTACTTC
few,TRBV6-5,.,TRBJ1-2,CASSPQDGYGYTF,TGTGCCAGCAGCCCTCAGGATGGCTATGGCTACACCTTC
.,TRBV28,.,TRBJ1-1,CASSSTANTEAFF,TGTGCCAGCAGTTCGACTGCGAACACTGAAGCTTTCTTT
.,TRBV7-9,TRBD2,TRBJ2-3,CASSSLVAGASTDTQCF,TGTGCCAGCAGCTCCCTAGTAGCGGGGGCAAGCACAGATACGCAGTGTTTT